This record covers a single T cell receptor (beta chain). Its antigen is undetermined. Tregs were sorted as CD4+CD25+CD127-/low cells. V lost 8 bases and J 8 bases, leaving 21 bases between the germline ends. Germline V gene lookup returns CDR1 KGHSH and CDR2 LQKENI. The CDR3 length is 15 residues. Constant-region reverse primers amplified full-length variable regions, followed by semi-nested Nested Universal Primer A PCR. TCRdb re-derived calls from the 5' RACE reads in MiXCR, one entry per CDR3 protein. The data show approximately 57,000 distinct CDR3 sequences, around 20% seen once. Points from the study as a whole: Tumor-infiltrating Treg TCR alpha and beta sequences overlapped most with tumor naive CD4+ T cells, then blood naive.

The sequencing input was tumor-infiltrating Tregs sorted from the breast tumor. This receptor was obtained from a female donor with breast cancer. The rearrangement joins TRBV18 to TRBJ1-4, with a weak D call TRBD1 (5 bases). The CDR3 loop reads CASSESAREGEKLFF. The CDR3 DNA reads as TGTGCCAGCAGTGAAAGCGCCAGGGAGGGAGAAAAACTGTTTTTT.